This T cell receptor (beta chain) emerged from a study of T cells in Graves' hyperthyroidism and ophthalmopathy. Disease duration was under 3 months in the ophthalmopathy patients, who also had a Clinical Activity Score of at least 3 and a NOSPECS grade of at least 4. Exclusion of a patient resulted from uncontrolled infection, other autoimmune disease, pregnancy or lactation. The source of the PBMCs was 9.5 to 10 ml of fresh peripheral blood. V dropped 2 bases and J dropped 4; count of bases not matched to a gene: 6. Per the germline V gene, CDR1 is SGHRS and CDR2 is YFSETQ. This CDR3 is built from 16 residues. TCR beta CDR3 sequences were amplified from RNA transcripts. Carried out on the TCR CDR3, a first-round RT-PCR used the HTBI primer set. TCRdb re-analysed the multiplex PCR reads in MiXCR, keeping a single row per CDR3 protein. This table has about 250,000 distinct CDR3 sequences, over 20% appearing once.

The receptor comes from a woman between 35 and 50 years old with Graves' ophthalmopathy. This sequence joins TRBV5-1 and TRBJ2-2, with 9 nucleotides matching TRBD1. Sequencing was performed on blood. The CDR3 loop reads CASSFPGQGPTGELFF. Written as DNA, the CDR3 is TGCGCCAGCAGCTTTCCGGGACAGGGACCCACCGGGGAGCTGTTTTTT.